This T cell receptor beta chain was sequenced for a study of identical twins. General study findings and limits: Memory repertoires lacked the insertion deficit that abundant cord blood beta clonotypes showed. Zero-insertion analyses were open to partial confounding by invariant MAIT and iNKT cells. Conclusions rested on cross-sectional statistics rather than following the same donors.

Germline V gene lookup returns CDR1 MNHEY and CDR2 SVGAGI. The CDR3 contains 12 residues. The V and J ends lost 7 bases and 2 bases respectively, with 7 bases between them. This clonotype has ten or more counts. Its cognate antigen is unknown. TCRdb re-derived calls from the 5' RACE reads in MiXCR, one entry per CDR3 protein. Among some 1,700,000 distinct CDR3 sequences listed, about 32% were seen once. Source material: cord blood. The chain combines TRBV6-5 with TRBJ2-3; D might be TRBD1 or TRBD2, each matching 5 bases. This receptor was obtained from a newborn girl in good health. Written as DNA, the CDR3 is TGTGCCAGCACCGGGGCCACAGATACGCAGTATTTT. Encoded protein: CASTGATDTQYF.